This TCR beta chain is from a study of blood T cell repertoires in COVID-19. At the level of the study: The analysed material was cDNA or gDNA that came from T cells, B-cell-depleted T cells, or PBMCs.

Trimming left V 2 bases short and J 5 bases short, with 15 bases between. Germline V gene lookup returns CDR1 SGHVS and CDR2 FQNEAQ. The length of the CDR3 is 15 residues. Only in-frame clones appear in the TCRdb table, and some are missing; sequencing was by immunoSEQ multiplex PCR. The sample records 350,000 or so clones, 80% to 90% being singletons. This receptor was taken from a woman aged 40 to 50 with acute COVID-19. The sequenced material came from PBMCs or T cells enriched from blood (not recorded which). The chain employs TRBV7-8 and TRBJ1-1, with D uncertain. The CDR3 DNA reads as TGTGCCAGCAGCTTAATTGCAGGACTCGGGACTGAAGCTTTCTTT. It specifies CASSLIAGLGTEAFF.